This T cell receptor (beta chain) was sequenced for a study of early T cells in non-severe SARS-CoV-2 infection. Study details: The input, bulk RNA from unsorted whole blood, was sequenced, and chains were unpaired. Points from the study as a whole: VDJdb matches were skewed toward anti-spike CD8 T cell responses.

Unique molecular identifiers were affixed to single, distinct cDNA molecules. TCRdb processed the 5' RACE reads anew with MiXCR; each CDR3 protein has one entry. The data contain about 39,000 distinct CDR3 sequences, approximately 4% of them seen just once; the ten biggest clones take up around 2.8%. The CDR3 has 15 amino acids. From germline, CDR1 is SGHAT and CDR2 FQNNGV. Trimming took 5 bases from V and 5 from J, leaving 15 bases between them. This clonotype was seen at least ten times. Its target is unknown. This rearrangement joins TRBV11-2 to TRBJ1-4; D call uncertain. The sample consisted of whole blood. The sequence was collected from an adult who was a healthcare worker with PCR-confirmed SARS-CoV-2 infection or an uninfected control (not recorded which). DNA for the CDR3: TGTGCCAGCAGCCCCCTTTCAAGGCTGAATGAAAAACTGTTTTTT. Translated, it gives CASSPLSRLNEKLFF.